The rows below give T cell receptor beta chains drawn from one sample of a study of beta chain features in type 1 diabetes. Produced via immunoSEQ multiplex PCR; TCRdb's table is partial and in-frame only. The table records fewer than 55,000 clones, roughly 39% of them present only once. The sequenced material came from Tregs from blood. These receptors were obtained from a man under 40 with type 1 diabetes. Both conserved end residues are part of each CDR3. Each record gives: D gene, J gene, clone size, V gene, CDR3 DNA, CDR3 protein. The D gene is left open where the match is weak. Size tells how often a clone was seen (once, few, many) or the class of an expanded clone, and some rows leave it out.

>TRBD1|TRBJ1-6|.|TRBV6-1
TGTGCCAGCAGTGCGAAACAGGGGGCGAATTCACCCCTCCACTTT
CASSAKQGANSPLHF
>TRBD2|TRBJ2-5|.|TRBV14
TGTGCCAGCAGCCAAGATCTCGGACTAGCGGGAGTTCAAGAGACCCAGTACTTC
CASSQDLGLAGVQETQYF
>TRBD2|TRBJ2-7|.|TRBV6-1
TGTGCCAGCAGTGAAGCTCGGGGGGCCTACGAGCAGTACTTC
CASSEARGAYEQYF
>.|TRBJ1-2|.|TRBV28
TGTGCCAGCTACCCAGGGACATCCTCGGGGCTCTATGGCTACACCTTC
CASYPGTSSGLYGYTF
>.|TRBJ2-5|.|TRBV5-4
TGTGCCAGCAGCTTGGCCTTCGGTCCCCAAGAGACCCAGTACTTC
CASSLAFGPQETQYF
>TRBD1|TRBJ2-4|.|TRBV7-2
TGTGCCAGCAGCCCTCGACAGGGTCTTGGAAACATTCAGTACTTC
CASSPRQGLGNIQYF
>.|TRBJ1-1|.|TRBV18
TGTGCCAGCTCACCAGGACAGTCTCTGAACACCGAAGCTTTCTTT
CASSPGQSLNTEAFF
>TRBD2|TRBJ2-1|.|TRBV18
TGTGCCAGCTCACCACTGAGTCCAGTAGCGGGAGTATTCAATGAGCAGTTCTTC
CASSPLSPVAGVFNEQFF
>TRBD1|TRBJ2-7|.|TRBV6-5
TGTGCCACACGGGACAGATCCTACGAGCAGTACTTC
CATRDRSYEQYF
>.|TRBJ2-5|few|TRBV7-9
TGTGCCAGCAGTACAGGGTGGGAGACCCAGTACTTC
CASSTGWETQYF
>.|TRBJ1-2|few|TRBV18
TGTGCCAGCTCACCACAGGAGTCCTATGGCTACACCTTC
CASSPQESYGYTF
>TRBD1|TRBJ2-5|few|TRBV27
TGTGCCAGCAGTCCTCAGACAGGGAAGACCCAGTACTTC
CASSPQTGKTQYF
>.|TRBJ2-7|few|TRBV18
TGTGCCAGCTCACCAATGAGGGACGAGCAGTACTTC
CASSPMRDEQYF
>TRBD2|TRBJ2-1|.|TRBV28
TGTGCCAGCAGTCGGACTAGCGGAGCCCTGTATGAGCAGTTCTTC
CASSRTSGALYEQFF
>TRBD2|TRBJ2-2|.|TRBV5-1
TGCGCCAGCAGCTTGGGACTAGCGGAGACCGGGGAGCTGTTTTTT
CASSLGLAETGELFF
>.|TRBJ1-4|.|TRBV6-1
TGTGCCAGCAATCGACAGACTAATGAAAAACTGTTTTTT
CASNRQTNEKLFF
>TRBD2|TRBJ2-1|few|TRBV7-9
TGTGCCAGCAGCTTCCCCGCCGGGACTAGCGGTACCGCTTTCAATGAGCAGTTCTTC
CASSFPAGTSGTAFNEQFF
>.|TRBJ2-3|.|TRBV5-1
TGCGCCAGCAGCTTGGTGGGCTTACGATCAGATACGCAGTATTTT
CASSLVGLRSDTQYF
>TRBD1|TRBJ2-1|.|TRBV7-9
TGTGCCAGCAGCTTGTTTGGACAGGTCAATGAGCAGTTCTTC
CASSLFGQVNEQFF
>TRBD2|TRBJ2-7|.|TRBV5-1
TGCGCCAGCAGCTTGAGCCGGGAGGGCTACGAGCAGTACTTC
CASSLSREGYEQYF
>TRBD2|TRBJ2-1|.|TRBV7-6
TGTGCCAGCAGCCGCACGGCGGGAGGATACAATGAGCAGTTCTTC
CASSRTAGGYNEQFF
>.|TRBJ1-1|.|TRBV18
TGTGCCAGCTCACCACCGGAGGGCACTGAAGCTTTCTTT
CASSPPEGTEAFF
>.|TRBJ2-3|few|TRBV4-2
TGTGCCAGCAGTCAGGGGAGAGGTGGCGCAGATACGCAGTATTTT
CASSQGRGGADTQYF
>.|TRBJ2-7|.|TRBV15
TGTGCCACCAGCAGAGATCTCCGGTTTGACTACGAGCAGTACTTC
CATSRDLRFDYEQYF
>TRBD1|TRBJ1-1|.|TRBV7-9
TGTGCCAGCAGCCTAAAGACAGGGGGAAACACTGAAGCTTTCTTT
CASSLKTGGNTEAFF
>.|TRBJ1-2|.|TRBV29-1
TGCAGCGTTGAAGCCCTCGGCTGGGGAGCGAGTAGAGGCTACACCTTC
CSVEALGWGASRGYTF
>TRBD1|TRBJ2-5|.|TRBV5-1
TGCGCCAGCAGCAGATGGACAGGGGGCAGTCAAGAGACCCAGTACTTC
CASSRWTGGSQETQYF
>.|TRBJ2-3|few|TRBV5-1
TGCGCCAGCAGCCTCACCGGGATGAGCACAGATACGCAGTATTTT
CASSLTGMSTDTQYF